The rows below give T cell receptor beta chains drawn from one sample of a study of blood T cell repertoires in COVID-19. Generated by immunoSEQ multiplex PCR, the TCRdb table keeps only in-frame clones and is missing some. This table has fewer than 80,000 clones, about nine tenths appearing once. Sequenced sample: peripheral blood. The receptor source for this set is a woman of 80 years or more with active or convalescent COVID-19. CDR3s include the opening cysteine and the closing phenylalanine or tryptophan. The D gene is left open where the match is weak. Rows may omit the clone size; those that give it use once, few, many or a size class.

v_call	d_call	j_call	clone_size	cdr3_nt	cdr3_aa
TRBV6-5	TRBD1	TRBJ1-6	.	TGTGCCAGCAGCTCGACAGGGGATAATTCACCCCTCCACTTT	CASSSTGDNSPLHF
TRBV9	.	TRBJ2-1	.	TGTGCCAGCAGCGTATATGCGGGACCGAACAATGAGCAGTTCTTC	CASSVYAGPNNEQFF
TRBV5-4	TRBD2	TRBJ2-1	once	TGTGCCAGCAGCACACTAGCGGGGGGTAGCAGCTCCTACAATGAGCAGTTCTTC	CASSTLAGGSSSYNEQFF
TRBV28	.	TRBJ1-3	.	TGTGCCAGCAGTTCTATACAGGGAACTGGAAACACCATATATTTT	CASSSIQGTGNTIYF
TRBV27	TRBD2	TRBJ2-5	.	TGTGCCAGCAGTTTAAGCGGGGGCCAAGAGACCCAGTACTTC	CASSLSGGQETQYF
TRBV24-1	TRBD1	TRBJ1-4	.	TGTGCCACCAGTGAGGGACAGTTCGGGAAAGTAGGTGAAAAACTGTTTTTT	CATSEGQFGKVGEKLFF
TRBV7-8	.	TRBJ1-6	.	TGTGCCAGCAGCTTATGGGGGGGGAATTCACCCCTCCACTTT	CASSLWGGNSPLHF
TRBV28	.	TRBJ2-7	.	TGTGCCAGCAGCTACAGTGAACTCAGCTCCTACGAGCAGTACTTC	CASSYSELSSYEQYF
TRBV5-1	.	TRBJ2-3	once	TGCGCCAGCAGCTTGGTTGGGAGTAGGACAGATACGCAGTATTTT	CASSLVGSRTDTQYF
TRBV4-2	TRBD2	TRBJ2-2	.	TGTGCCAGCAGCCAAGATAGGAGGCGGGGGGGCACCACCGGGGAGCTGTTTTTT	CASSQDRRRGGTTGELFF
TRBV7-9	TRBD1	TRBJ1-2	.	TGTGCCAGCAGCCCAAAGACAGGGGGTGGCTATGGCTACACCTTC	CASSPKTGGGYGYTF
TRBV2	.	TRBJ1-3	.	TGTGCCAGCAGTGGAGGGTCAGGTGGAAACACCATATATTTT	CASSGGSGGNTIYF
TRBV27	.	TRBJ2-3	.	TGTGCCAGCAGTTTAAGGAGCGGGTCTAGCACAGATACGCAGTATTTT	CASSLRSGSSTDTQYF
TRBV5-1	.	TRBJ1-2	.	TGCGCCAGCAGCTTGGATAGTCAGGGCGGATTATTCTATGGCTACACCTTC	CASSLDSQGGLFYGYTF
TRBV11-2	.	TRBJ1-6	.	TGTGCCAGCAGCTTAGGGGGGCAGGTACGGAGTTCACCCCTCCACTTT	CASSLGGQVRSSPLHF
TRBV4-3	.	TRBJ2-5	.	TGCGCCAGCAGCCAAGACCCAGGGCCGGAGACCCAGTACTTC	CASSQDPGPETQYF
TRBV5-1	.	TRBJ1-6	.	TGCGCCAGCAGCTTGCAGGGGCGCGCCTATAATTCACCCCTCCACTTT	CASSLQGRAYNSPLHF
TRBV12-5	TRBD1	TRBJ2-1	.	TGTGCTAGTGGTTTGGTAGTGGACAGGGGGCTAGAGGGGTACAATGAGCAGTTCTTC	CASGLVVDRGLEGYNEQFF
TRBV5-6	TRBD2	TRBJ2-5	.	TGTGCCAGCATCCCTTCGGGGGGACCGAGCCCGGAGACCCAGTACTTC	CASIPSGGPSPETQYF
TRBV7-2	.	TRBJ2-7	.	TGTGCCAGCAGTCCGAGGGCGGGATCCTACGAGCAGTACTTC	CASSPRAGSYEQYF
TRBV7-9	TRBD1	TRBJ1-1	.	TGTGCCAGCAGCGAGACAGGGGGCGGACGTGGCACTGAAGCTTTCTTT	CASSETGGGRGTEAFF
TRBV5-4	.	TRBJ1-5	.	TGTGCCAGCAGCCCCCTTGGGGGGGCGTTCTTGGATAGCAATCAGCCCCAGCATTTT	CASSPLGGAFLDSNQPQHF
TRBV28	.	TRBJ1-2	.	TGTGCCAGCAGTTTATGGGGGGCGCCGGTTGGCTACACCTTC	CASSLWGAPVGYTF
TRBV24-1	TRBD1	TRBJ2-3	.	TGTGCCACCAGTGATTCGATGACAGGGGGCTCAGATACGCAGTATTTT	CATSDSMTGGSDTQYF
TRBV7-9	TRBD1	TRBJ1-4	few	TGTGCCAGCAGCTCCCGGACAGGGGGAACTGAAAAACTGTTTTTT	CASSSRTGGTEKLFF
TRBV28	TRBD2	TRBJ2-1	.	TGTGCCAGCAGCCTCGGACTAGCGGGGGGCGAGCAGTTCTTC	CASSLGLAGGEQFF
TRBV12-5	TRBD1	TRBJ1-5	.	TGTGCTAGTGCGACAGGGCATCCCAATCAGCCCCAGCATTTT	CASATGHPNQPQHF
TRBV5-4	.	TRBJ2-3	.	TGTGCCAGCAGTAAGAGAGATACGCAGTATTTT	CASSKRDTQYF
TRBV7-7	.	TRBJ1-2	.	TGTGCCAGCAGCTTAGATGGACATTCGAAGGGCTACACCTTC	CASSLDGHSKGYTF
TRBV7-8	TRBD1	TRBJ1-5	once	TGTGCCAGCAGCTTAGGGACAGGGGGTAATCAGCCCCAGCATTTT	CASSLGTGGNQPQHF
TRBV24-1	.	TRBJ1-5	.	TGTGCCACCAGTGACGGTGACAGCCGGCCGCCCCAGCATTTT	CATSDGDSRPPQHF
TRBV20-1	.	TRBJ2-7	.	TGCAGTGCACGGCAGGCATACGAGCAGTACTTC	CSARQAYEQYF
TRBV4-3	TRBD2	TRBJ2-5	.	TGCGCCAGCAGCCAGGGGACTAGCGGGGGTGTAGGGGAGACCCAGTACTTC	CASSQGTSGGVGETQYF
TRBV3-1/TRBV3-2	.	TRBJ1-2	.	TGTGCCAGCAGCCCCCGCTCACGGGAAGGCTACACCTTC	CASSPRSREGYTF
TRBV14	.	TRBJ1-2	.	TGTGCCAGCAGCCAAATGACAGCTGCTAACTATGGCTACACCTTC	CASSQMTAANYGYTF
TRBV4-3	TRBD1	TRBJ2-3	.	TGCGCCAGCAGCCAAGATCTTAATATCGGGACAGGTAGGGCAGATACGCAGTATTTT	CASSQDLNIGTGRADTQYF
TRBV7-9	.	TRBJ1-5	.	TGTGCCAGCAGCTTCGCTAAGGGGGGGTCGGGTTATCAGCCCCAGCATTTT	CASSFAKGGSGYQPQHF
TRBV9	.	TRBJ2-7	.	TGTGCCAGCAGCGTAGGCAGCGGTAGCTCCTACGAGCAGTACTTC	CASSVGSGSSYEQYF
TRBV3-1/TRBV3-2	TRBD2	TRBJ2-1	.	TGTGCCAGCAACCTACTAGCGGGGGGGCTGAATGAGCAGTTCTTC	CASNLLAGGLNEQFF
TRBV27	TRBD1	TRBJ2-7	once	TGTGCCAGCAGTCCGGGACAGACCTACGAGCAGTACTTC	CASSPGQTYEQYF
TRBV7-9	.	TRBJ1-1	.	TGTGCCAGCAGCTTCACCCGATCGACAGCCAACGCTTTCTTT	CASSFTRSTANAFF
TRBV5-1	TRBD2	TRBJ2-1	.	TGCGCCAGCAGCCCGCCCCTAATAGCGGGGGGGAACAATGAGCAGTTCTTC	CASSPPLIAGGNNEQFF
TRBV6-6	.	TRBJ1-2	.	TGTGCCAGCAGCCCCGTGCAGACTGTCTATGGCTACACCTTC	CASSPVQTVYGYTF
TRBV12-3/TRBV12-4	.	TRBJ1-1	.	TGTGCCAGCAGGGCGGGGGGGTCTGAAGCTTTCTTT	CASRAGGSEAFF
TRBV19	.	TRBJ1-1	.	TGTGCCAGTAGCCTCCAACAGGGAGGGGGCACTGAAGCTTTCTTT	CASSLQQGGGTEAFF
TRBV28	TRBD1	TRBJ1-4	.	TGTGCCAGCAGGGAAGGGACAGGGGTTAATGAAAAACTGTTTTTT	CASREGTGVNEKLFF
TRBV10-3	TRBD1	TRBJ1-4	.	TGTGCCATCAGCAGAGGACAGGGGAGAGGGGGTGAAAAACTGTTTTTT	CAISRGQGRGGEKLFF
TRBV28	TRBD1	TRBJ1-2	.	TGTGCCAGCAGACCCCCCCGACAGGGAAACTATGGCTACACCTTC	CASRPPRQGNYGYTF
TRBV5-4	TRBD1	TRBJ1-2	.	TGTGCCAGCAGCTTGGCCGGGACAGGCTATGGCTACACCTTC	CASSLAGTGYGYTF
TRBV7-2	.	TRBJ1-5	once	TGTGCCAGCAGCTTAGAGGTGAGACAGGGCAATCAGCCCCAGCATTTT	CASSLEVRQGNQPQHF
TRBV7-3	.	TRBJ2-1	.	TGTGCCAGCAGCTCTGACGACCGCCGAGGTGGTGAGCAGTTCTTC	CASSSDDRRGGEQFF